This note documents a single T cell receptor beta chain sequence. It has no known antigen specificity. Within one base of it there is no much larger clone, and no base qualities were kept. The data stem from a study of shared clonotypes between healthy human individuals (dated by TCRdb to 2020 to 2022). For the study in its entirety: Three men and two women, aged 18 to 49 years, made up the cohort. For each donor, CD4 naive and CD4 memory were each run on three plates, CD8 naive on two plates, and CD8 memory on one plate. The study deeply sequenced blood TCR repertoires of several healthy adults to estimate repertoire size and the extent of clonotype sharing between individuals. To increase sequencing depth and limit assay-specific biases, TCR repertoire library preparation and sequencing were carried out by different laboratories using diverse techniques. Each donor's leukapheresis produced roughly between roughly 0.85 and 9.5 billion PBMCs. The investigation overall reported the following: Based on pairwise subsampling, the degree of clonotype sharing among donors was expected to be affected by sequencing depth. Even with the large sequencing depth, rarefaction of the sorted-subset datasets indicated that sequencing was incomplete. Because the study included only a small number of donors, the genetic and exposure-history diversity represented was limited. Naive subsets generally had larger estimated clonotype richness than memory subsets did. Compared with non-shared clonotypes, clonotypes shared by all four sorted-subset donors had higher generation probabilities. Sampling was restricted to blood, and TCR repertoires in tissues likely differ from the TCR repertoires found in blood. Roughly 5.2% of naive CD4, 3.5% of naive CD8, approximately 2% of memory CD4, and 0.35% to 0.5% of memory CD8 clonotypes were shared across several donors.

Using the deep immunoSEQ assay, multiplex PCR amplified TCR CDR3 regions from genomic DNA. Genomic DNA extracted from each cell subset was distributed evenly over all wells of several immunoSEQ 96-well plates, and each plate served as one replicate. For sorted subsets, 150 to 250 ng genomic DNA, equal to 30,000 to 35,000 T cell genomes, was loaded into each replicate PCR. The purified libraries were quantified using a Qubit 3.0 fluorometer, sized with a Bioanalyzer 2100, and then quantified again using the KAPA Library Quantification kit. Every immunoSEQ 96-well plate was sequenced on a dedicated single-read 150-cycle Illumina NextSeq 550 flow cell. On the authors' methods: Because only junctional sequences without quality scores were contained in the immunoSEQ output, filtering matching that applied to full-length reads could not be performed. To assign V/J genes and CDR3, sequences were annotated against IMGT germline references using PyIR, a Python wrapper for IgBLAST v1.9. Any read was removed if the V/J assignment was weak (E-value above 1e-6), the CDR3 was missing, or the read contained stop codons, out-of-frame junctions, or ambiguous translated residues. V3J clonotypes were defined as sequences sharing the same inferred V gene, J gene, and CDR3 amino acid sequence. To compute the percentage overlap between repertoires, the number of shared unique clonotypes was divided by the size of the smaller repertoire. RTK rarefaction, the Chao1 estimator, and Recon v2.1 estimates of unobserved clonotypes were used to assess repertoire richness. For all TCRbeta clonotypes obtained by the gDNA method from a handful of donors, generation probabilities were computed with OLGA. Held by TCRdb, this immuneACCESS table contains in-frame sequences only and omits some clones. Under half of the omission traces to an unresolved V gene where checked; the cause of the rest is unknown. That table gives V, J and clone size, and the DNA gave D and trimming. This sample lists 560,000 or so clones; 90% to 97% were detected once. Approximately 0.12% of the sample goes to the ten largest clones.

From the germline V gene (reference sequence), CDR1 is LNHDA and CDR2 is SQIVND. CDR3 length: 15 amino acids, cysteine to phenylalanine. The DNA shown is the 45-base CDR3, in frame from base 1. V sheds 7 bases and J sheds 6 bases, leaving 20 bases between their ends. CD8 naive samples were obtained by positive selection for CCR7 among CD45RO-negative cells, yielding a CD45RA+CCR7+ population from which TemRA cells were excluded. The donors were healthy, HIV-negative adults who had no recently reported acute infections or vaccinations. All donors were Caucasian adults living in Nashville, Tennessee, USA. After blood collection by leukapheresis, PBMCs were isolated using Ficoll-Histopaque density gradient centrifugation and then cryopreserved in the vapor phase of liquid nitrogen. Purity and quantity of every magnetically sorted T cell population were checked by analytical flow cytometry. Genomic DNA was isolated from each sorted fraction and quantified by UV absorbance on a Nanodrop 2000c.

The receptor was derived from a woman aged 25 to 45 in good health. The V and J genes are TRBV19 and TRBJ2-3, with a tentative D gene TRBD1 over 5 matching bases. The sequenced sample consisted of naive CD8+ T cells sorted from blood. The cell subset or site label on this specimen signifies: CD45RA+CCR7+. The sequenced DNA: TGTGCCAGTAATGTCGTTCAGGGTCGACTGGATACGCAGTATTTT. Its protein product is CASNVVQGRLDTQYF.